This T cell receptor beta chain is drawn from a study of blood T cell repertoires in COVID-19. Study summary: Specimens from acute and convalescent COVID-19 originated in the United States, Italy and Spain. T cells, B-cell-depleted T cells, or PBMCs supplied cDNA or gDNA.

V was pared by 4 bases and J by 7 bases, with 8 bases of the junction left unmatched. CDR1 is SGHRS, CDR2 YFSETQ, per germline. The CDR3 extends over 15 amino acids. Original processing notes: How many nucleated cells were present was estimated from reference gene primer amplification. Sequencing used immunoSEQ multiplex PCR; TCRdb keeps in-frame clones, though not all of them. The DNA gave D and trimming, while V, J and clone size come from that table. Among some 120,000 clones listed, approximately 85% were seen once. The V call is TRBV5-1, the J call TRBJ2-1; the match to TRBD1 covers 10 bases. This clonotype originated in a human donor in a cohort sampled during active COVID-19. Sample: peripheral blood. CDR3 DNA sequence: TGCGCCAGCAGCCCTGACAGGGGGCGGTGGAATGAGCAGTTCTTC. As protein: CASSPDRGRWNEQFF. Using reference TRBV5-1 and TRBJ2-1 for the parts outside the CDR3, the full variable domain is KAGVTQTPRYLIKTRGQQVTLSCSPISGHRSVSWYQQTPGQGLQFLFEYFSETQRNKGNFPGRFSGRQFSNSRSEMNVSTLELGDSALYLCASSPDRGRWNEQFFGPGTRLTVL.